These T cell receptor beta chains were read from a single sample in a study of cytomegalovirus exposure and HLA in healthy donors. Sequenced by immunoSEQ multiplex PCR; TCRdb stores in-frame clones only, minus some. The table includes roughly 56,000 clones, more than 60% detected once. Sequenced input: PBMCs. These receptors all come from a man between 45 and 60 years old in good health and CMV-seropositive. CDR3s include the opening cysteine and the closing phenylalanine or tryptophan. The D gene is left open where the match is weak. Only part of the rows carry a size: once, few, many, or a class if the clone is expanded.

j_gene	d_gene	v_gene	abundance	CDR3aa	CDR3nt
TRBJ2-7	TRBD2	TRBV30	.	CAWSVTSGSYEQYF	TGTGCCTGGAGTGTCACTAGCGGGAGTTACGAGCAGTACTTC
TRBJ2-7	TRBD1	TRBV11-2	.	CASSFRTSGTVGKSEQYF	TGTGCCAGCAGCTTTAGAACTTCCGGGACAGTGGGTAAATCCGAGCAGTACTTC
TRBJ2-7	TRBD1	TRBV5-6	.	CASSLRDRAYEQYF	TGTGCCAGCAGCCTCCGGGACAGGGCCTACGAGCAGTACTTC
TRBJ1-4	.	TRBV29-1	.	CSVFAAGANEKLFF	TGCAGCGTTTTCGCTGCGGGGGCAAATGAAAAACTGTTTTTT
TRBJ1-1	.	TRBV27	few	CASSHYRGSMNTEAFF	TGTGCCAGCAGTCACTATCGTGGGTCTATGAACACTGAAGCTTTCTTT
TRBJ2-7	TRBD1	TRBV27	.	CASSLRQGYEQYF	TGTGCCAGCAGTCTCCGACAGGGCTACGAGCAGTACTTC
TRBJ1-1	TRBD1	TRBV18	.	CASSRQGVEAFF	TGTGCCAGCTCACGACAGGGCGTTGAAGCTTTCTTT
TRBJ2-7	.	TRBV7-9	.	CASSETGTYEQYF	TGTGCCAGCAGCGAGACAGGCACCTACGAGCAGTACTTC
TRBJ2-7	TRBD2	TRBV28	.	CASRSGGGRKEQYF	TGTGCCAGCAGATCCGGCGGGGGGAGGAAAGAGCAGTACTTC
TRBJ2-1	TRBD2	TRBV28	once	CASTSRGGRDYNEQFF	TGTGCCAGCACCTCTAGGGGCGGGAGAGACTACAATGAGCAGTTCTTC
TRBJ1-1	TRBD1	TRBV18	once	CASSPNGDRGGTEAFF	TGTGCCAGCTCACCGAACGGGGACAGGGGAGGTACTGAAGCTTTCTTT
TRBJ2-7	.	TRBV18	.	CASSPLALGAREQYF	TGTGCCAGCTCACCATTGGCTCTTGGGGCTAGAGAGCAGTACTTC
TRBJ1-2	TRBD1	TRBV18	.	CASSITGETNYGYTF	TGTGCCAGCTCAATCACAGGGGAAACTAACTATGGCTACACCTTC
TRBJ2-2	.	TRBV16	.	CASSHFEQIGELFF	TGTGCCAGCAGCCATTTTGAACAAATCGGGGAGCTGTTTTTT
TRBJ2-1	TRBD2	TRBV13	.	CASSLSDIIAGGRDEQFF	TGTGCCAGCAGCTTATCCGACATTATAGCGGGGGGGCGGGATGAGCAGTTCTTC
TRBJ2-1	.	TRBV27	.	CASTGTGLDNEQFF	TGTGCCAGCACCGGAACAGGGTTGGACAATGAGCAGTTCTTC
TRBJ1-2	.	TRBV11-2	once	CASSPQGLGGYTF	TGTGCCAGCAGCCCACAGGGCCTGGGGGGCTACACCTTC
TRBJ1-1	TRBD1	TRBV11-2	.	CASSSDRAGEAFF	TGTGCCAGCAGCTCGGACAGGGCAGGTGAAGCTTTCTTT
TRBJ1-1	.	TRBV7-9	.	CASSIPTGMNTEAFF	TGTGCCAGCAGCATCCCGACGGGGATGAACACTGAAGCTTTCTTT
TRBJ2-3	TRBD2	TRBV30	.	CAWSANGRRDTQYF	TGTGCCTGGAGTGCTAACGGGAGGCGAGATACGCAGTATTTT
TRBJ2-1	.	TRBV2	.	CASMGGPSSYNEQFF	TGTGCCAGCATGGGGGGTCCGAGCTCCTACAATGAGCAGTTCTTC
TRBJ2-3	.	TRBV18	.	CASSPPSGDTQYF	TGTGCCAGCTCACCACCTTCAGGGGATACGCAGTATTTT
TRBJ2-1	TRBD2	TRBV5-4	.	CASSTGLAGQNEQFF	TGTGCCAGCAGTACCGGACTAGCGGGCCAAAATGAGCAGTTCTTC
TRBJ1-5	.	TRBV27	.	CASSLEVGQPQHF	TGTGCCAGCAGTTTAGAGGTGGGTCAGCCCCAGCATTTT
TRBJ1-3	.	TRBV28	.	CASKDSPGGYSIYF	TGTGCCAGCAAGGACTCCCCTGGGGGCTATTCCATATATTTT
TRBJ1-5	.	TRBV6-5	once	CASSYKPGYNQPQHF	TGTGCCAGCAGTTACAAGCCGGGGTACAATCAGCCCCAGCATTTT
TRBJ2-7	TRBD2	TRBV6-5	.	CASRTGSGGTYEQYF	TGTGCCAGCAGGACTGGGAGCGGGGGCACCTACGAGCAGTACTTC
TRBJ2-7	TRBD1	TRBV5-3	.	CASRKTGGSYEQYF	TGTGCCAGCAGAAAAACAGGGGGCTCCTACGAGCAGTACTTC
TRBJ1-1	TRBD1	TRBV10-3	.	CAISDRDRGPPNTEAFF	TGTGCCATCAGTGACCGGGACAGGGGTCCCCCTAACACTGAAGCTTTCTTT
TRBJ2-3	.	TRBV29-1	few	CSVLGLADPFTDTQYF	TGCAGCGTATTGGGTTTAGCGGATCCATTCACAGATACGCAGTATTTT
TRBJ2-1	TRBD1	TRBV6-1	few	CASSRQGPNEQFF	TGTGCCAGCAGTCGACAGGGACCCAATGAGCAGTTCTTC
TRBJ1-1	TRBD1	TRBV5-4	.	CASSNTGGNTEAFF	TGTGCCAGCAGCAATACAGGGGGGAACACTGAAGCTTTCTTT
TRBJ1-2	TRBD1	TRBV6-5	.	CASSRQGPYGYTF	TGTGCCAGCAGCCGACAGGGGCCCTATGGCTACACCTTC
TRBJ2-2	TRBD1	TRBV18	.	CASSPTGSTGELFF	TGTGCCAGCTCACCGACAGGGAGCACCGGGGAGCTGTTTTTT
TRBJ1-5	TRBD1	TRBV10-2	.	CASSAGGGHQPQHF	TGCGCCAGCAGTGCAGGGGGCGGGCATCAGCCCCAGCATTTT
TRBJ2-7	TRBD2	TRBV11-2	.	CASSLPTSGVYEQYF	TGTGCCAGCAGCTTACCAACTAGCGGGGTATACGAGCAGTACTTC
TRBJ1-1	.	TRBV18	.	CASSEQFETEAFF	TGTGCCAGCTCGGAACAGTTTGAGACTGAAGCTTTCTTT
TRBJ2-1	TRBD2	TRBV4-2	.	CASSPASGTSVGEQFF	TGTGCCAGCAGCCCCGCCTCCGGGACTAGCGTAGGTGAGCAGTTCTTC
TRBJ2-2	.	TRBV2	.	CASRQGTANTGELFF	TGTGCCAGCAGGCAGGGGACCGCGAACACCGGGGAGCTGTTTTTT
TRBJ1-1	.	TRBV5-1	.	CASSLGLSGTGAFF	TGCGCCAGCAGCTTGGGCTTATCAGGAACTGGAGCTTTCTTT
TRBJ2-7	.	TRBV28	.	CASSLPPQVDTSYEQYF	TGTGCCAGCAGTTTACCGCCACAGGTAGACACCAGCTACGAGCAGTACTTC
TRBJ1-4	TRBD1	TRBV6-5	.	CASSKLTGAQGKLFF	TGTGCCAGCAGCAAGTTAACAGGGGCTCAAGGAAAACTGTTTTTT
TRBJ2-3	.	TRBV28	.	CASSPGRAASTDTQYF	TGTGCCAGCAGTCCGGGTCGAGCGGCTAGCACAGATACGCAGTATTTT
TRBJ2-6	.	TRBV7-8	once	CASSFLRESGQTGGANVLTF	TGTGCCAGCAGCTTCCTCAGGGAATCCGGCCAGACGGGTGGGGCCAACGTCCTGACTTTC
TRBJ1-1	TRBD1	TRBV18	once	CASSPTITGADTEAFF	TGTGCCAGCTCACCCACTATCACAGGGGCGGACACTGAAGCTTTCTTT
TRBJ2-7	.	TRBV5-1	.	CASSPGGGGLGSYEQYF	TGCGCCAGCAGCCCGGGTGGGGGCGGGCTAGGGTCCTACGAGCAGTACTTC
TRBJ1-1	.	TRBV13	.	CASSHPPTSEAFF	TGTGCCAGCAGCCACCCCCCTACCTCTGAAGCTTTCTTT
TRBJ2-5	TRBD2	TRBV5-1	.	CASSLEGGGAETQYF	TGCGCCAGCAGCTTGGAAGGCGGGGGGGCCGAGACCCAGTACTTC
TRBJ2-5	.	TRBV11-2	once	CASSLEAQETQYF	TGTGCCAGCAGCTTGGAGGCCCAAGAGACCCAGTACTTC
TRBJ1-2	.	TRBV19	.	CASRDGGYDYGYTF	TGTGCCAGTAGGGATGGAGGGTACGACTATGGCTACACCTTC
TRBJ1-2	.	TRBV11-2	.	CASSLEGGANYGYTF	TGTGCCAGCAGCTTAGAGGGGGGAGCTAACTATGGCTACACCTTC
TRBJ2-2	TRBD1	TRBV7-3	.	CASSLIAQGGTGELFF	TGTGCCAGCAGCTTAATAGCACAGGGGGGCACCGGGGAGCTGTTTTTT
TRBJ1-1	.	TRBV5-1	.	CASSFDRTSSHLRTEAFF	TGCGCCAGCAGCTTCGACAGGACCAGCTCCCACCTCAGGACTGAAGCTTTCTTT
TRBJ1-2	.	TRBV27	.	CASRRQSSQGYTF	TGTGCCAGCAGAAGACAGAGCAGCCAAGGCTACACCTTC
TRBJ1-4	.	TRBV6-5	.	CASSYGQTNEKLFF	TGTGCCAGCAGTTATGGACAAACCAATGAAAAACTGTTTTTT
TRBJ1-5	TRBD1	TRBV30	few	CAWSEGQSNQPQHF	TGTGCCTGGAGCGAGGGACAGAGCAATCAGCCCCAGCATTTT
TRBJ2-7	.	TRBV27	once	CASSLRGDEQYF	TGTGCCAGCAGCCTCAGGGGGGACGAGCAGTACTTC